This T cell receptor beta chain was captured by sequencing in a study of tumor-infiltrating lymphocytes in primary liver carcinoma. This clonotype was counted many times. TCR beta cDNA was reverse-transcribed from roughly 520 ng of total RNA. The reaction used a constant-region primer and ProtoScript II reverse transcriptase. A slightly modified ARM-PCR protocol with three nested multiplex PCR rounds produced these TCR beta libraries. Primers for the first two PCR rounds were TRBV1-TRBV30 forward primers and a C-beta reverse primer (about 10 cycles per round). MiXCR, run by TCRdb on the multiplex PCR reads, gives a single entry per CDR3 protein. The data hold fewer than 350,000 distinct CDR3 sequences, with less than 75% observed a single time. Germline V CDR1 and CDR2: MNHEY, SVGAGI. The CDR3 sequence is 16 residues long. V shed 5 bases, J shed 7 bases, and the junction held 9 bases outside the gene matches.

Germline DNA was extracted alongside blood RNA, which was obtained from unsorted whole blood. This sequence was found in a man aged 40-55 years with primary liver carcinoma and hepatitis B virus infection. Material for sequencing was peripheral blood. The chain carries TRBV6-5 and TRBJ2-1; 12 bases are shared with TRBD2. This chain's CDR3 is CASSPRTSGKRNEQFF. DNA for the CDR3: TGTGCCAGCAGTCCGCGGACTAGCGGGAAACGTAATGAGCAGTTCTTC.